Below, 2 T cell receptor beta chains from the same sample are listed, as sequenced in a study of Tregs in tolerant kidney transplant recipients (dated by TCRdb to between 2018 and 2020). Reading the label with the study, this specimen's time point is: blood sample drawn before combined kidney and bone marrow transplant. Library prep was done by the immunoSEQ multiplex PCR assay. Imported from immuneACCESS, the table was reduced by TCRdb to in-frame sequences with V and J called. These copies leave out some clones; in studies compared against another copy, an unresolved V gene accounts for under half, and the cause of the remainder is not known. Recorded for this sample are around 63,000 clones; over 75% of them occurred a single time. The ten largest clones take up 2.1% of the sample. Sample: Tregs from blood, taken before the transplant. These receptors came from a human donor who received a combined kidney and bone marrow transplant.

The chain uses TRBV11-2 and TRBJ1-1; a possible D gene is TRBD1 (5 bases). This CDR3 is 13 amino acids long. Germline V gene data show CDR1 as SGHAT and CDR2 as FQNNGV. The V end lost 4 bases, the J end lost 0 bases, and 6 bases lay between the germline ends. CDR3 protein: CASSWGMNTEAFF. CDR3 bases: TGTGCCAGCAGCTGGGGCATGAACACTGAAGCTTTCTTT.

The chain is built from TRBV25-1 and TRBJ2-5; D gene ambiguous. Germline CDR1 and CDR2: MGHDK and SYGVNS. The CDR3 totals 15 residues. V lost 2 bases and J lost 3, with 13 bases in between. DNA of the CDR3: TGTGCCAGCAGTGAAATTAGAAAGGGTAAAGAGACCCAGTACTTC. Protein product: CASSEIRKGKETQYF.